This T cell receptor beta chain came from a study of beta chain features in type 1 diabetes. Of the isolated RNA, all was reverse transcribed, and so the sequenced material was expressed TCRB transcripts. The method was immunoSEQ multiplex PCR; TCRdb's version includes in-frame clones alone and lacks a portion of them. The repertoire has about 350,000 clones, less than 20% of them found once; the top ten carry approximately 0.046%. There are a few counts of this clone. The antigen is undetermined. V lost 10 bases, J lost 2 bases, and 8 bases stayed unmatched. The CDR3 runs 15 residues. Germline V lookup: CDR1 MNHEY, CDR2 SMNVEV (reference sequence). Study-wide points: More deletions and fewer insertions at VDJ junctions were seen in type 1 diabetes patients.

The sequence was collected from a woman between 18 and 30 years old in good health. The source material was naive CD4+ T cells from blood. This chain uses TRBV27 with TRBJ2-1; TRBD2 matches 10 bases. The CDR3 DNA reads TGTGCCACAGGGCGGAGCGGGGGGGCCTACAATGAGCAGTTCTTC. This codes for CATGRSGGAYNEQFF.